The TCR beta chain under discussion was sequenced for a study of beta chain features in type 1 diabetes. Blood was collected once per donor into heparin, averaging approximately 0.11 L. cDNA synthesis used the whole RNA isolate, giving expressed TCRB sequences. The method was immunoSEQ multiplex PCR; TCRdb's version includes in-frame clones alone and lacks a portion of them. Found here are about 620,000 clones, around 15% of them singletons; the top ten hold 0.093%. Turning to this clone: Its cognate antigen is unknown.

General study points: More deletions and fewer insertions at VDJ junctions were seen in type 1 diabetes patients. The study notes PCR might favor shorter templates equally in patients and controls. Naive, central memory and Treg TCRB repertoires seemed to resemble each other more closely in patients than they did in healthy donors.

This clonotype originated in a man aged 18 to 30 in good health. Material for sequencing was naive CD4+ T cells from blood.

CDR3 in amino acids: CASSYLEEAFF. CDR3 nucleotide sequence: TGTGCCAGCAGTTACTTGGAAGAAGCTTTCTTT. The genes are TRBV6-6 and TRBJ1-1, with unresolved D. Germline CDR1 and CDR2: MNHNY and SVGAGI (reference sequence). With 1 base removed from V and 8 bases from J, the gap between germline ends came to 5 bases. This CDR3 spans 11 amino acids.